This T cell receptor (beta chain) was documented in a study of T-cell memory formation after mild COVID-19. Study results and limitations: Among CD4+ contracting clones, most were CM and EM, and CD8+ ones EMRA.

Comment on this clonotype: Its antigen is not identified.

Deletions cut 5 bases from V and 0 bases from J, with 8 bases between. CDR1 and CDR2 (germline): SEHNR, FQNEAQ (reference sequence). CDR3 size: 14 residues. TCRdb called the 5' RACE reads again in MiXCR, with one record for every CDR3 protein. The table lists around 200,000 distinct CDR3 sequences, around a sixth of them singletons, with roughly 3.8% in the top ten. The chain recombines TRBV7-9 with TRBJ2-4; no clear D. The origin of this receptor is a man between 18 and 29 years old who had mild COVID-19 (a few samples of this study predate the infection). Cell type and time point are not known. Sequencing used PBMCs or a T cell subset sorted from them (not recorded which). The CDR3 nucleotides read TGTGCCAGCAGCCCGAGAATAGCCAAAAACATTCAGTACTTC. Residues: CASSPRIAKNIQYF.